A single sample is the source of the 25 T cell receptor beta chains below, sequenced in a study of cytomegalovirus exposure and HLA in healthy donors. The study ran its PCR with 60 Vbeta and 13 Jbeta primers. The protocol was immunoSEQ multiplex PCR, while the TCRdb copy is restricted to in-frame clones and leaves out a portion. The sample has around 160,000 clones, about 77% seen once. Sample: PBMCs. These receptors all stem from a man aged 18 to 29 in good health and CMV-seropositive.

The V call is TRBV7-9, the J call TRBJ1-1, with TRBD1 identical over 8 bases. This CDR3 is 14 amino acids long. CDR1 and CDR2 (germline): SEHNR, FQNEAQ (reference sequence). With V trimmed by 5 bases and J by 4 bases, 6 bases remained unmatched. The CDR3 loop is CASSRNRGITEAFF. CDR3 coding DNA: TGTGCCAGCAGCCGTAACAGGGGGATCACTGAAGCTTTCTTT.

The chain links TRBV7-2 to TRBJ2-7, with TRBD2 identical over 11 bases. In germline, CDR1 is SGHTA, CDR2 FQGNSA. J lost 3 bases, V lost 1 base, and 5 bases had no gene match. This CDR3 spans 16 amino acids. This chain's CDR3 is CASSLGLAGSYYEQYF. The CDR3 nucleotides read TGTGCCAGCAGCTTAGGACTAGCGGGATCTTACTACGAGCAGTACTTC.

V and J are TRBV5-1 and TRBJ2-7; 7 bases are a match to TRBD1. CDR3 size: 18 residues. Losses at the gene ends were 3 bases for V and 2 bases for J; bases not matched to a gene: 17. Germline V gene sequence: CDR1 SGHRS, CDR2 YFSETQ. The CDR3 protein is CASSWGFVDRVTPYEQYF. CDR3 in DNA: TGCGCCAGCAGCTGGGGGTTCGTAGACAGGGTAACCCCCTACGAGCAGTACTTC.

The gene calls are TRBV28 and TRBJ1-4, with D perhaps TRBD1 (6 bases). The V end lost 1 base, the J end lost 5 bases, and 14 bases lay between the germline ends. The CDR3 runs to 16 residues. Germline assignment: CDR1 MDHEN and CDR2 SYDVKM. DNA of the CDR3: TGTGCCAGCAGTTTATCGCCACCGGGACAAAATGAAAAACTGTTTTTT. Amino acid sequence: CASSLSPPGQNEKLFF.

The chain combines TRBV7-9 with TRBJ2-5, with D perhaps matching TRBD2 (6 bases). Looked up from germline, CDR1 is SEHNR and CDR2 is FQNEAQ (reference sequence). Trimming took off 1 base at V and 3 bases at J, with 12 bases between the two ends. This CDR3 is 15 amino acids long. The CDR3 DNA is TGTGCCAGCAGCTTAGTGACGGGAGAAAAAGAGACCCAGTACTTC. Protein: CASSLVTGEKETQYF.

This clone was observed a single time. V usage is TRBV6-1 and J usage is TRBJ1-1; 12 bases agree with TRBD1. The germline gives CDR1 MNHNS, CDR2 SASEGT. CDR3 size: 13 residues. J lost 6 bases, V lost 6 bases, and 2 bases had no gene match. CDR3 in amino acids: CASRGQGAAEAFF. The CDR3 nucleotides read TGTGCCAGCAGGGGACAGGGGGCCGCTGAAGCTTTCTTT.

The rearrangement joins TRBV10-2 to TRBJ2-1, with 9 bases identical to TRBD1. This CDR3 comprises 16 residues. CDR1 and CDR2 (germline): WSHSY, SAAADI. The V and J ends lost 8 bases and 3 bases, in that order; junction bases with no gene match: 11. As DNA, the CDR3 is TGCGCCAGCGGGATATCCGGGACAGGGCACTACAATGAGCAGTTCTTC. Translated, it gives CASGISGTGHYNEQFF.

The rearrangement joins TRBV10-3 to TRBJ1-5; D gene uncertain. The CDR3 consists of 12 residues. Trimming removed 2 bases from V and 7 bases from J, with 6 bases in between. CDR1 and CDR2 from the germline V gene are ENHRY and SYGVKD. CDR3: CAISEGSQPQHF. The DNA of the CDR3 is TGTGCCATCAGTGAGGGGAGCCAGCCCCAGCATTTT.

This clone has a handful of counts. The V and J genes are TRBV4-1 and TRBJ2-7, with 7 nucleotides matching TRBD2. This CDR3 comprises 17 residues. V was clipped by 4 bases and J by 2 bases; unmatched bases: 14. Germline CDR1 and CDR2: MGHRA and YSYEKL. CDR3 DNA sequence: TGCGCCAGCAGCCTTTCCGCCCTAGCGGAGGTCACCTACGAGCAGTACTTC. As protein: CASSLSALAEVTYEQYF.

The J gene is TRBJ2-3, the V gene TRBV29-1; 8 bases map to TRBD2. The CDR3 is made up of 17 amino acids. Germline CDR1 reads SQVTM; CDR2 reads ANQGSEA. The ends lost 2 bases at V and 4 bases at J; junction bases unmatched: 14. The chain's CDR3 is CSVEPGEGLVVPDTQYF. CDR3 coding DNA: TGCAGCGTTGAACCCGGGGAGGGACTAGTGGTTCCAGATACGCAGTATTTT.

In its sample, this clone was seen a few times. J is TRBJ1-2 and V is TRBV6-1, with D unresolved. The CDR3 length is 14 residues. Trimming took 4 bases from V and 1 from J, leaving 10 bases between them. Germline V CDR1 and CDR2: MNHNS, SASEGT. DNA for the CDR3: TGTGCCAGCAGTGTAAGCCACCTTAACTATGGCTACACCTTC. This gives the protein CASSVSHLNYGYTF.

The chain joins TRBV7-2 to TRBJ2-5; D might be TRBD2 (5 bases). The V end lost 0 bases, the J end lost 4 bases, and 9 bases lay between the germline ends. The CDR3 loop spans 14 amino acids. Germline-derived CDR1 and CDR2 are SGHTA and FQGNSA. The CDR3 reads CASSLARSGETQYF. CDR3 coding DNA: TGTGCCAGCAGCTTAGCGCGGAGCGGAGAGACCCAGTACTTC.

V and J are TRBV27 and TRBJ2-7; tentative D call: TRBD2 (5 bases). Germline assignment: CDR1 MNHEY and CDR2 SMNVEV (reference sequence). CDR3 length: 14 amino acids. Trimming took 4 bases from V and 3 from J, leaving 13 bases between them. CDR3: CASSSFGGSYEQYF. CDR3 DNA sequence: TGTGCCAGCAGTTCATTTGGAGGCAGCTACGAGCAGTACTTC.

V is TRBV5-1 and J is TRBJ2-1; 8 bases fit TRBD1. Unmatched junction bases numbered 5, after V lost 2 bases and J lost 4 bases. The CDR3 loop spans 15 amino acids. Looked up from germline, CDR1 is SGHRS and CDR2 is YFSETQ. The CDR3 protein is CASSLAGGEYNEQFF. The CDR3 coding sequence is TGCGCCAGCAGCTTAGCAGGGGGCGAGTACAATGAGCAGTTCTTC.

The rearrangement uses TRBV7-9 and TRBJ2-1, with 10 bases lining up with TRBD1. The germline CDR1 and CDR2 sequences are SEHNR and FQNEAQ (reference sequence). The junction had 7 bases not matched to a gene; V was cut back by 6 bases and J by 5 bases. This CDR3 comprises 15 residues. CDR3 protein: CASRSPGTGDNEQFF. In nucleotides, the CDR3 is TGTGCCAGCAGATCCCCCGGGACAGGGGACAATGAGCAGTTCTTC.

This chain joins TRBV11-3 and TRBJ2-5; D uncertain. The CDR3 extends over 13 amino acids. Trimming removed 2 bases from V and 2 bases from J, with 6 bases in between. Germline CDR1 is SGHNT and CDR2 is YENEEA. The CDR3 sequence: CASSLNGQETQYF. The CDR3 bases are TGTGCCAGCAGCTTAAACGGGCAAGAGACCCAGTACTTC. Variable domain in full (rest from reference TRBV11-3 and TRBJ2-5): EAGVVQSPRYKIIEKKQPVAFWCNPISGHNTLYWYLQNLGQGPELLIRYENEEAVDDSQLPKDRFSAERLKGVDSTLKIQPAELGDSAVYLCASSLNGQETQYFGPGTRLLVL.

The gene calls are TRBV19 and TRBJ2-1; possibly TRBD2 for D (6 bases). CDR3 length: 15 residues. Germline CDR1 LNHDA, CDR2 SQIVND (reference sequence). Trimming stripped 3 bases from V and 6 bases from J, with 15 bases between. The CDR3 loop reads CASSILGGFGNEQFF. The DNA of the CDR3 is TGTGCCAGTAGTATCTTGGGGGGATTCGGCAATGAGCAGTTCTTC.

The V and J genes are TRBV19 and TRBJ1-2; D perhaps matches TRBD1 (6 bases). V lost 7 bases and J lost 4, with 19 bases in between. The V gene's germline CDR1 is LNHDA and CDR2 SQIVND (reference sequence). The CDR3 runs 15 residues. CDR3 nucleotides: TGTGCCAGTACCCCGGCTACAGGGTTAGTCTATGGCTACACCTTC. This gives the protein CASTPATGLVYGYTF.

The chain employs TRBV11-2 and TRBJ2-4; TRBD2 might be the D (6 bases). The CDR3 has 14 residues. Germline V gene lookup returns CDR1 SGHAT and CDR2 FQNNGV. Trimming removed 5 bases from V and 9 bases from J, with 17 bases in between. Here the CDR3 DNA reads TGTGCCAGCAGCCCATTGGAGGGTGAGGGCATTCAGTACTTC. Translated: CASSPLEGEGIQYF.

The chain has TRBV5-1 and TRBJ2-3, with a tentative D call TRBD2 (6 bases). Deletions cut 1 base from V and 4 bases from J, with 10 bases between. Germline V gene lookup returns CDR1 SGHRS and CDR2 YFSETQ. This CDR3 is built from 14 residues. Here the CDR3 reads CASSLWGVSDTQYF. For the CDR3, the DNA is TGCGCCAGCAGCTTGTGGGGGGTTTCAGATACGCAGTATTTT.

This clone has just a few counts. This chain uses TRBV7-2 with TRBJ1-1; TRBD1 matches at 8 bases. Germline CDR1 SGHTA, CDR2 FQGNSA. Germline trimming cut 5 bases from V and 8 bases from J; bases unmatched to any gene: 13. The CDR3 is 15 residues long. CDR3 nucleotides: TGTGCCAGCAGCCCCCTGACAGGGGAGATGCTAGAAGCTTTCTTT. Protein sequence: CASSPLTGEMLEAFF.

This clone was seen only a few times. The rearrangement joins TRBV6-5 to TRBJ2-7; 7 bases map to TRBD1. This CDR3 contains 15 residues. CDR1 MNHEY and CDR2 SVGAGI come from the germline V gene. V lost 6 bases, J lost 3 bases, and 11 bases stayed unmatched. The CDR3 reads CASRPDRADYYEQYF. In DNA form, the CDR3 reads TGTGCCAGCAGACCAGACAGGGCCGACTACTACGAGCAGTACTTC.

The chain carries TRBV7-2 and TRBJ1-2, with D possibly matching TRBD1 (6 bases). Trimming took 1 base from V and 2 from J, leaving 11 bases between them. The V gene's germline CDR1 is SGHTA and CDR2 FQGNSA. The CDR3 spans 15 residues. The CDR3 DNA is TGTGCCAGCAGCTTAGTTCCAGGGGCCAACTATGGCTACACCTTC. This codes for CASSLVPGANYGYTF. Variable domain in full (rest from reference TRBV7-2 and TRBJ1-2): GAGVSQSPSNKVTEKGKDVELRCDPISGHTALYWYRQSLGQGLEFLIYFQGNSAPDKSGLPSDRFSAERTGGSVSTLTIQRTQQEDSAVYLCASSLVPGANYGYTFGSGTRLTVV.

The table lists this clone with a few counts. V usage is TRBV27 and J usage is TRBJ2-7, with 8 bases that match TRBD1. The J segment lost 6 bases and the V segment lost 6 bases, leaving 7 bases of the junction unmatched. The CDR3 covers 13 residues. Germline V CDR1 and CDR2: MNHEY, SMNVEV (reference sequence). The CDR3 DNA follows: TGTGCCAGCAGCCCATTACAGGGGGGCGAGCAGTACTTC. Protein product: CASSPLQGGEQYF.

This chain joins TRBV5-6 and TRBJ1-5; maybe TRBD1 (5 bases). V gave up 4 bases and J gave up 3 bases, with 14 bases separating them. The length of the CDR3 is 15 residues. Germline assignment: CDR1 SGHDT and CDR2 YYEEEE. The CDR3 loop is CASSTDSDPNQPQHF. CDR3 nucleotides: TGTGCCAGCAGCACCGACAGTGATCCCAATCAGCCCCAGCATTTT.